The rows below give T cell receptor beta chains drawn from one sample of a study of T cell repertoires in cytomegalovirus infection. A single record per CDR3 protein comes from TCRdb applying MiXCR to the reads. The sample records hundreds of thousands of distinct CDR3 sequences, approximately 33% being singletons. The specimen sequenced was PBMCs. Source of these receptors: a human donor in good health (CMV status not recorded). Some clones in this sample may be carry-over from other donors' samples. The CDR3 runs from the conserved cysteine through the conserved F or W. D genes are given only for firm matches. For some rows the clone size is stated as once, few or many, or as a class when expanded; others skip it.

clone_size,d_call,j_call,v_call,cdr3_aa,cdr3_nt
NA,NA,TRBJ2-1,TRBV12-3/TRBV12-4,CASRQGNEQFF,TGTGCCAGCAGGCAGGGAAATGAGCAGTTCTTC
NA,NA,TRBJ2-7,TRBV29-1,CSVVYRDTYEQYF,TGCAGCGTTGTTTACCGGGACACCTACGAGCAGTACTTC
NA,NA,TRBJ2-1,TRBV12-3/TRBV12-4,CASRGGVIASYNEQFF,TGTGCCAGCAGGGGGGGAGTGATCGCCTCCTACAATGAGCAGTTCTTC
few,NA,TRBJ1-2,TRBV12-5,CASGLQGGYGYTF,TGTGCTAGTGGTTTGCAGGGAGGCTATGGCTACACCTTC
few,NA,TRBJ2-3,TRBV20-1,CSAQDPGARTDTQYF,TGCAGTGCTCAAGACCCCGGCGCACGCACAGATACGCAGTATTTT
few,NA,TRBJ2-5,TRBV9,CASSVDGMVQETQYF,TGTGCCAGCAGCGTCGATGGTATGGTCCAAGAGACCCAGTACTTC
NA,TRBD2,TRBJ2-1,TRBV7-9,CASSPSGGALVYEQFF,TGTGCCAGCAGCCCTAGCGGGGGGGCTCTCGTTTATGAGCAGTTCTTC
NA,TRBD1,TRBJ1-5,TRBV20-1,CSAKGAGQPQHF,TGCAGTGCTAAGGGGGCGGGTCAGCCCCAGCATTTT
few,NA,TRBJ2-7,TRBV19,CATSPTAFYEQYF,TGTGCCACTTCCCCCACGGCTTTTTACGAGCAGTACTTC
few,NA,TRBJ1-4,TRBV7-8,CASSASGRSNEKLFF,TGTGCCAGCAGCGCGTCGGGACGTAGTAATGAAAAACTGTTTTTT
few,NA,TRBJ1-5,TRBV7-5,CISVPEGQTHQPQHF,NA
NA,TRBD1,TRBJ2-3,TRBV29-1,CSVSRTGGEDTQYF,TGCAGCGTGAGCCGGACAGGGGGCGAAGATACGCAGTATTTT
NA,NA,TRBJ1-5,TRBV19,CASSIVGVGQPQHF,TGTGCCAGTAGTATCGTAGGGGTAGGTCAGCCCCAGCATTTT
NA,NA,TRBJ2-2,TRBV9,CASSVAFGPNTGELFF,TGTGCCAGCAGCGTAGCTTTTGGACCGAACACCGGGGAGCTGTTTTTT
few,NA,TRBJ2-1,TRBV3-1,CASSQEQGQTYNEQFF,TGTGCCAGCAGCCAAGAACAAGGACAGACCTACAATGAGCAGTTCTTC
few,TRBD2,TRBJ2-1,TRBV6-1,CASSDAGLAGRGNEQFF,TGTGCCAGCAGTGACGCTGGACTAGCGGGCCGGGGGAATGAGCAGTTCTTC
NA,NA,TRBJ1-6,TRBV20-1,CSAPQGVKSYNSPLHF,TGCAGTGCTCCGCAGGGAGTTAAATCCTATAATTCACCCCTCCACTTT
many,TRBD1,TRBJ1-2,TRBV7-9,CASSPPGTENYGYTF,TGTGCCAGCAGCCCTCCCGGGACAGAAAACTATGGCTACACCTTC
many,NA,TRBJ2-3,TRBV7-8,CASSPGTTDTQYF,TGTGCCAGCAGCCCCGGGACCACAGATACGCAGTATTTT
few,NA,TRBJ2-6,TRBV7-3,CASSRDSGHSGANVLTF,TGTGCCAGCAGCCGGGATTCAGGGCACTCTGGGGCCAACGTCCTGACTTTC
many,NA,TRBJ2-7,TRBV7-6,CASSPSGSRSSEQYF,TGTGCCAGCAGCCCGTCCGGGTCCCGATCTTCAGAGCAGTACTTC
NA,NA,TRBJ1-5,TRBV6-1,CASRARYNQPHHF,TGTGCCAGCAGGGCACGGTACAATCAGCCCCATCATTTT
NA,NA,TRBJ1-4,TRBV7-6,CASSPGYEKLFF,TGTGCCAGCAGCCCCGGCTATGAAAAACTGTTTTTT
NA,TRBD1,TRBJ2-7,TRBV4-1,CASSQAGTGGGEQYF,TGCGCCAGCAGCCAAGCCGGGACAGGGGGCGGCGAGCAGTACTTC
NA,NA,TRBJ1-4,TRBV20-1,CSARDVRIRIF,TGCAGTGCTAGAGATGTACGAATTAGGATCTTT
NA,NA,TRBJ1-2,TRBV19,CASSIVEGTRSGYTF,TGTGCCAGTAGTATAGTGGAGGGCACGAGATCTGGCTACACCTTC
NA,NA,TRBJ1-4,TRBV28,CASSLFGLGPSKLFF,TGTGCCAGCAGTTTATTCGGGTTAGGGCCGAGTAAACTGTTTTTT
once,TRBD1,TRBJ2-7,TRBV5-6,CASSLLQGTVEQYF,TGTGCCAGCAGCTTGTTACAGGGGACGGTCGAGCAGTACTTC
many,NA,TRBJ2-7,TRBV7-2,CASSLARDRLVGEQYF,TGTGCCAGCAGCTTAGCGCGGGATAGGTTAGTGGGCGAGCAGTACTTC
NA,NA,TRBJ2-1,TRBV29-1,CSIWGTVTYNEQFF,TGCAGCATTTGGGGGACTGTTACCTACAATGAGCAGTTCTTC
NA,TRBD1,TRBJ2-7,TRBV28,CASSSRGGQGSSYEQYF,TGTGCCAGCAGTTCAAGGGGAGGACAGGGATCTTCCTACGAGCAGTACTTC
many,TRBD2,TRBJ2-1,TRBV7-6,CASSVAGTSAGVEQFF,TGTGCCAGCAGCGTCGCCGGGACTAGCGCAGGGGTAGAGCAGTTCTTC
many,NA,TRBJ1-6,TRBV7-2,CASSRAGQSSYNSPLHF,TGTGCCAGCAGCCGAGCCGGACAAAGCTCCTATAATTCACCCCTCCACTTT
few,NA,TRBJ2-4,TRBV6-1,CASRESLAKNIQYF,TGTGCCAGCAGAGAGTCCTTAGCCAAAAACATTCAGTACTTC
NA,NA,TRBJ1-6,TRBV19,CASSTQGYNSPLHF,TGTGCCAGTAGTACCCAGGGCTATAATTCACCCCTCCACTTT
NA,TRBD1,TRBJ1-6,TRBV6-5,CASSTTGGSYNSPLHF,TGTGCCAGCAGTACTACAGGGGGCTCCTATAATTCACCCCTCCACTTT
NA,NA,TRBJ1-1,TRBV7-8,CASRLGGTNTEAFF,TGTGCCAGCAGACTTGGGGGGACAAACACTGAAGCTTTCTTT
NA,NA,TRBJ2-7,TRBV20-1,CSAPGTSPSEQYF,TGCAGTGCCCCCGGGACATCACCCTCCGAGCAGTACTTC
many,NA,TRBJ1-3,TRBV7-6,CASSLAPLGNTIYF,TGTGCCAGCAGCTTAGCGCCCCTTGGAAACACCATATATTTT
many,NA,TRBJ1-2,TRBV7-8,CASSPFRQADGYTF,TGTGCCAGCAGCCCTTTTCGACAGGCCGACGGCTACACCTTC